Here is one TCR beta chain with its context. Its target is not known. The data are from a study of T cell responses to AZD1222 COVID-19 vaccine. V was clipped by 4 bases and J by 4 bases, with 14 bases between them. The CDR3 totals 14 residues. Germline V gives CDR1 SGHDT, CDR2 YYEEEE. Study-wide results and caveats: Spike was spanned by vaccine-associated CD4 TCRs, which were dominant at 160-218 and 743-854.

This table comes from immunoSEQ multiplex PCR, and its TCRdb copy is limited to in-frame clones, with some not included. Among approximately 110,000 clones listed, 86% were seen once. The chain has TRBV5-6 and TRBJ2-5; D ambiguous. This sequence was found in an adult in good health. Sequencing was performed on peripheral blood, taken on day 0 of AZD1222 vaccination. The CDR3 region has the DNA TGTGCCAGCAGCCTACGGACGGATAGAGAGACCCAGTACTTC. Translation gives CASSLRTDRETQYF.